This T cell receptor (beta chain) was found in a study of blood T cell repertoires in COVID-19. Overall study: Some COVID-19 samples were acute and others convalescent; all came from the United States, Italy and Spain. The analysed material was cDNA or gDNA that came from T cells, B-cell-depleted T cells, or PBMCs.

Measured with immunoSEQ multiplex PCR; TCRdb has only the in-frame clones, and not every one. The table has some 88,000 clones, around 90% seen once. Per germline, CDR1 SGDLS and CDR2 YYNGEE. This CDR3 region has 12 residues. Trimming took off 4 bases at V and 11 bases at J, with 15 bases between the two ends. V and J are TRBV9 and TRBJ1-1; D unclear. Sequencing was done on a sample of peripheral blood. The TCR sequence derives from a human donor with active COVID-19. The donor label of this sample is uncertain. The CDR3 protein is CASSPSGGEAFF. The CDR3 DNA follows: TGTGCCAGCAGCCCCTCGGGTGGAGAGGCTTTCTTT.